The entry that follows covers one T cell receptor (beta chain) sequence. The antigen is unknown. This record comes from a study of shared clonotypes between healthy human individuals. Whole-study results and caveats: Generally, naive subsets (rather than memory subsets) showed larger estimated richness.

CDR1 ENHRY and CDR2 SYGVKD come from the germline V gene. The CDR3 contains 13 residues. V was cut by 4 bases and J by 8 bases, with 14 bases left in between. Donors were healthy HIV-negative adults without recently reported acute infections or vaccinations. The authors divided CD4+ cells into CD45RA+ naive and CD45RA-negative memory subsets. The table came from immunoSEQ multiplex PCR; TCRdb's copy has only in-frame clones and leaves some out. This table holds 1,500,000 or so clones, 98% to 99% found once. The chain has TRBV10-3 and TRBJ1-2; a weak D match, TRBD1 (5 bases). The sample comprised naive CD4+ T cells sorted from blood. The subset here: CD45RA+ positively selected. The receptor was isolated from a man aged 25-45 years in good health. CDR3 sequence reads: CAISVGPGNGYTF. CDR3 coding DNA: TGTGCCATCAGTGTTGGACCAGGGAACGGCTACACCTTC.